One and the same sample provided the 6 T cell receptor beta chains below, sequenced in a study of early T cells in non-severe SARS-CoV-2 infection. One entry per CDR3 protein results from TCRdb running MiXCR on the 5' RACE reads. The table includes nearly 80,000 distinct CDR3 sequences, over 10% detected once. Sequencing was done on a sample of whole blood. All receptors derive from an adult who was a healthcare worker with PCR-confirmed SARS-CoV-2 infection or an uninfected control (not recorded which).

The chain carries TRBV5-1 and TRBJ2-1, with 8 bases that match TRBD1. V lost 1 base to trimming and J lost 7 bases; unmatched junction nucleotides: 4. Germline V gene lookup returns CDR1 SGHRS and CDR2 YFSETQ. The CDR3 is 14 residues long. As DNA, the CDR3 is TGCGCCAGCAGCTTGTCCCAGGGGGCGAATGAGCAGTTCTTC. It specifies CASSLSQGANEQFF.

The sample holds many counts of this clonotype. The chain is built from TRBV12-3 or TRBV12-4 and TRBJ2-7; tentatively, D is TRBD1 or TRBD2 (5 bases each). V lost 5 bases and J lost 4, with 18 bases in between. This CDR3 spans 15 amino acids. The CDR3 region is CASSLLAGGGYEQYF. In DNA form, the CDR3 reads TGTGCCAGCAGTCTTCTCGCGGGTGGGGGATACGAGCAGTACTTC.

This clonotype appeared many times. This sequence joins TRBV6-2 or TRBV6-3 and TRBJ1-1; tentative D call: TRBD1 (5 bases). Germline V gene lookup returns CDR1 MNHEY and CDR2 SVGEGT. V lost 5 bases, J lost 1 base, and 14 bases lay in between. The CDR3 is 15 residues long. The DNA for the CDR3 is TGTGCCAGCAGTCCCCCCTTGGGGCAGAACACTGAAGCTTTCTTT. This translates into CASSPPLGQNTEAFF.

The V and J genes are TRBV7-2 and TRBJ2-3; D is undetermined. CDR1 is SGHTA and CDR2 is FQGNSA in the germline V gene. V lost 0 bases, J lost 4 bases, and 8 bases lay in between. The CDR3 has 14 residues. CDR3 region: CASSLAPNPDTQYF. The DNA for the CDR3 is TGTGCCAGCAGCTTAGCGCCGAACCCAGATACGCAGTATTTT.

This clonotype was counted ten times or more. The rearrangement links TRBV4-3 to TRBJ2-7, with TRBD1 matching 8 bases. With V trimmed by 0 bases and J by 3 bases, 4 bases remained unmatched. The CDR3 sequence is 15 residues long. The germline V gene encodes CDR1 LGHNA and CDR2 YSLEER. CDR3 amino acids: CASSQDPGQGYEQYF. CDR3 DNA: TGCGCCAGCAGCCAAGACCCCGGACAGGGCTACGAGCAGTACTTC.

The sample holds a few counts of this clonotype. Written as DNA, the CDR3 is TGCAGTGCTAGGATGGGGACAGGGGACAATGAGCAGTTCTTC. Protein sequence: CSARMGTGDNEQFF. This rearrangement joins TRBV20-1 to TRBJ2-1; 10 bases map to TRBD1. The V and J ends lost 3 bases and 5 bases, in that order; junction bases with no gene match: 4. In germline, CDR1 is DFQATT, CDR2 SNEGSKA (reference sequence). The CDR3 sequence is 14 residues long.